This entry lists 25 T cell receptor beta chains sequenced from one sample in a study of T-cell reconstitution after alpha-beta-depleted transplantation in children. Researchers prepared the TCRbeta library using unique molecular identifiers, the study reports. From the PCR reads, TCRdb called clonotypes with MiXCR, one entry per CDR3 protein. The sample lists 260,000 or so distinct CDR3 sequences, about 12% seen once, with 2.6% in the top ten. The source material was PBMCs from the stem cell graft donor, sampled from the stem cell graft. The receptors were sampled from a human donor who donated a stem cell graft to a child with acute lymphoblastic leukemia.

This clonotype was detected many times. The chain uses TRBV14 and TRBJ2-7, with 8 nucleotides matching TRBD1. Germline-derived CDR1 and CDR2 are SGHDN and FVKESK. The CDR3 runs 14 residues. V lost 1 base to trimming and J lost 6 bases; unmatched junction nucleotides: 5. The CDR3 coding sequence is TGTGCCAGCAGCCAAGCCCGGACAGGGAGCGAGCAGTACTTC. Amino acid sequence: CASSQARTGSEQYF. The entire variable domain, with the rest obtained from reference TRBV14 and TRBJ2-7, is as follows: EAGVTQFPSHSVIEKGQTVTLRCDPISGHDNLYWYRRVMGKEIKFLLHFVKESKQDESGMPNNRFLAERTGGTYSTLKVQPAELEDSGVYFCASSQARTGSEQYFGPGTRLTVT.

This clonotype was seen many times. The rearrangement uses TRBV29-1 and TRBJ2-2, with 12 nucleotides matching TRBD2. V shed 0 bases, J shed 1 base, and the junction held 3 bases outside the gene matches. The V gene's germline CDR1 is SQVTM and CDR2 ANQGSEA. The CDR3 covers 17 residues. The CDR3: CSVEDEGLAGNTGELFF. In DNA form, the CDR3 reads TGCAGCGTTGAAGATGAGGGACTAGCGGGGAACACCGGGGAGCTGTTTTTT.

This clonotype has ten or more counts. V usage is TRBV27 and J usage is TRBJ1-6; weak D call: TRBD1 (6 bases). From germline, CDR1 is MNHEY and CDR2 SMNVEV (reference sequence). The CDR3 runs to 14 residues. The V and J ends lost 3 bases and 6 bases respectively, with 9 bases between them. CDR3 in DNA: TGTGCCAGCAGTTTTCAGGACAGTAATTCACCCCTCCACTTT. Residues: CASSFQDSNSPLHF.

This clonotype was recorded a few times. The rearrangement links TRBV28 to TRBJ2-2; D unclear. The V and J ends lost 5 bases and 0 bases respectively, with 16 bases between them. The CDR3 is 17 amino acids. Germline loops: CDR1 MDHEN, CDR2 SYDVKM. Written as DNA, the CDR3 is TGTGCCAGCAGTCCAATGTTCCAGGCGGCGAACACCGGGGAGCTGTTTTTT. It specifies CASSPMFQAANTGELFF.

In this sample, this clonotype turned up many times. The V call is TRBV29-1, the J call TRBJ2-1, with D perhaps TRBD2 (5 bases). The ends were cut back, 1 base at V and 3 bases at J, with 16 bases in the middle. Germline V gene sequence: CDR1 SQVTM, CDR2 ANQGSEA. CDR3 length: 16 amino acids. CDR3 amino acids: CSVEGGSGVDYNEQFF. In DNA, the CDR3 is TGCAGCGTTGAAGGAGGGTCGGGCGTGGACTACAATGAGCAGTTCTTC.

The chain links TRBV5-4 to TRBJ2-5, with 12 bases aligning to TRBD1. The CDR3 consists of 15 residues. Germline values: CDR1 SGHNT, CDR2 YYREEE (reference sequence). Trimming at V came to 4 bases and at J to 5 bases, leaving 6 bases not matched to a gene. The DNA of the CDR3 is TGTGCCAGCAGCCAACCGGGACAGGGGGCTGAGACCCAGTACTTC. This translates into CASSQPGQGAETQYF.

This clonotype was seen repeatedly, ten times or more. V gene TRBV27 combines with J gene TRBJ2-7, with a weak D call TRBD1 (6 bases). V lost 10 bases to trimming and J lost 0 bases, with 13 bases between them. This CDR3 is built from 13 residues. Per the germline V gene, CDR1 is MNHEY and CDR2 is SMNVEV (reference sequence). The CDR3 DNA reads TGTGCCACTGAGGGGGTGGGCTCCTACGAGCAGTACTTC. It yields the protein CATEGVGSYEQYF.

In this sample, this clonotype turned up many times. The V call is TRBV15, the J call TRBJ2-5; D is unresolved. The CDR3 is made up of 13 amino acids. The germline V gene has CDR1 LNHNV and CDR2 YYDKDF (reference sequence). V was trimmed by 0 bases and J by 4 bases, leaving 6 bases between them. CDR3 nucleotides: TGTGCCACCAGCAGAGATGAGACAGAGACCCAGTACTTC. Protein product: CATSRDETETQYF.

This clonotype came up many times. This rearrangement joins TRBV19 to TRBJ1-2; D gene uncertain. The CDR3 consists of 15 residues. Germline CDR1 LNHDA, CDR2 SQIVND (reference sequence). V was pared by 6 bases and J by 5 bases, with 19 bases between. The DNA of the CDR3 is TGTGCCAGTAGCCCCGCGGCAGCCCCTAGGTATGGCTACACCTTC. Translation gives CASSPAAAPRYGYTF. Full variable domain (remainder filled in from reference TRBV19 and TRBJ1-2): DGGITQSPKYLFRKEGQNVTLSCEQNLNHDAMYWYRQDPGQGLRLIYYSQIVNDFQKGDIAEGYSVSREKKESFPLTVTSAQKNPTAFYLCASSPAAAPRYGYTFGSGTRLTVV.

The table lists this clonotype with many counts. The chain carries TRBV4-3 and TRBJ2-6; D call uncertain. The CDR3 is made up of 16 amino acids. Germline V gene sequence: CDR1 LGHNA, CDR2 YSLEER. The germline V and J ends were trimmed by 0 bases and 1 base, with 7 bases remaining between them. This chain's CDR3 is CASSQDLGSGANVLTF. CDR3 DNA: TGCGCCAGCAGCCAAGATTTAGGGTCTGGGGCCAACGTCCTGACTTTC.

This clonotype was found many times. The rearrangement links TRBV12-3 or TRBV12-4 to TRBJ1-2; the match to TRBD1 covers 9 bases. With 6 bases clipped from V and 3 bases from J, the junction kept 14 bases outside the gene matches. CDR3 size: 17 residues. The CDR3: CASSLSPGTGRHYGYTF. The CDR3 nucleotides are TGTGCCAGCAGCCTTAGCCCCGGGACAGGGCGACACTATGGCTACACCTTC.

This clonotype was observed many times. The J gene is TRBJ1-1, the V gene TRBV7-2; the D is unclear. Trimming removed 3 bases at V and 4 bases at J, with 9 bases between. CDR3 length: 13 amino acids. Germline loops: CDR1 SGHTA, CDR2 FQGNSA. The CDR3 DNA follows: TGTGCCAGCAGCTTGTGGGAATCCACTGAAGCTTTCTTT. Encoded protein: CASSLWESTEAFF.

This clonotype was found many times. The CDR3 reads CASSYSKGSSYEQYF. The CDR3 region has the DNA TGTGCCAGCAGTTACTCGAAGGGAAGCTCCTACGAGCAGTACTTC. This chain links TRBV6-5 with TRBJ2-7; D unresolved. The V end lost 0 bases, the J end lost 0 bases, and 9 bases lay between the germline ends. Per germline, CDR1 MNHEY and CDR2 SVGAGI. There are 15 residues in the CDR3.

Worth noting for this clonotype: Just one base apart from a much larger clone, this may be a read error. The CDR3 carries no conserved terminal phenylalanine or tryptophan, so it likely arises from a read error. This sequence joins TRBV29-1 and TRBJ2-7, with 7 positions matching TRBD2. The CDR3 extends over 12 amino acids. Germline-derived CDR1 and CDR2 are SQVTM and ANQGSEA. V lost 2 bases, J lost 8 bases, and 6 bases stayed unmatched. CDR3 coding DNA: TGCAGCGTTGAAAAGGCGGGAGCAAAGCAGTACTTG. Translation gives CSVEKAGAKQYL.

The CDR3 sequence is CSATKGIGIASNQPQHF. The CDR3 nucleotides are TGCAGTGCTACAAAGGGAATCGGCATAGCTAGCAATCAGCCCCAGCATTTT. The rearrangement uses TRBV20-1 and TRBJ1-5; D unclear. The CDR3 extends over 17 amino acids. Germline V lookup: CDR1 DFQATT, CDR2 SNEGSKA (reference sequence). V lost 4 bases and J 0 bases, leaving 19 bases between the germline ends.

This clonotype was counted at least ten times. The chain employs TRBV7-8 and TRBJ2-5; a weak D match, TRBD2 (6 bases). Trimming removed 4 bases at V and 5 bases at J, with 17 bases between. The CDR3 runs 15 residues. CDR1 and CDR2 from the germline V gene are SGHVS and FQNEAQ. The CDR3 DNA reads TGTGCCAGCAGCTCCTCCATGTGGGGGGAGGAGACCCAGTACTTC. It translates to CASSSSMWGEETQYF. Together with reference TRBV7-8 and TRBJ2-5, the CDR3 gives the full variable domain: GAGVSQSPRYKVAKRGQDVALRCDPISGHVSLFWYQQALGQGPEFLTYFQNEAQLDKSGLPSDRFFAERPEGSVSTLKIQRTQQEDSAVYLCASSSSMWGEETQYFGPGTRLLVL.

This clonotype showed up many times. The gene calls are TRBV9 and TRBJ2-1, with D tentatively TRBD2 (6 bases). The CDR3 is 17 residues long. Germline lookup yields CDR1 SGDLS and CDR2 YYNGEE. V lost 7 bases and J lost 4, with 24 bases in between. CDR3 loop: CASRSRCTGRFYNEQFF. The CDR3 DNA sequence: TGTGCCAGCCGCTCACGATGCACCGGGAGATTTTACAATGAGCAGTTCTTC.

This clonotype was observed at least ten times. The J gene is TRBJ1-2, the V gene TRBV25-1; D unresolved. The CDR3 spans 16 residues. CDR1 and CDR2 from the germline V gene are MGHDK and SYGVNS. Between the trimmed V and J ends, which lost 8 bases and 7 bases, there was a span of 26 bases. The CDR3 DNA reads as TGTGCCAGCCAACCTAACTTGCTGTGGGCCCGGGGTGGCTACACCTTC. Protein sequence: CASQPNLLWARGGYTF.

The sample holds many counts of this clonotype. The CDR3 loop reads CASSAGNPYEQYF. CDR3 in DNA: TGTGCCAGTAGTGCCGGGAACCCCTACGAGCAGTACTTC. The rearrangement uses TRBV19 and TRBJ2-7, with D possibly matching TRBD2 (5 bases). The CDR3 contains 13 residues. With 5 bases removed from V and 2 bases from J, the gap between germline ends came to 10 bases. In germline, CDR1 is LNHDA, CDR2 SQIVND (reference sequence).

This clonotype was seen many times. V gene TRBV7-9 combines with J gene TRBJ2-3, with a tentative D call TRBD2 (6 bases). This CDR3 region has 17 residues. The germline V and J ends were trimmed by 5 bases and 4 bases, with 22 bases remaining between them. CDR1 and CDR2 from the germline V gene are SEHNR and FQNEAQ (reference sequence). CDR3 region: CASSQFLMIADADTQYF. CDR3 in DNA: TGTGCCAGCAGCCAATTTCTAATGATAGCGGACGCAGATACGCAGTATTTT. The full variable domain, completed using reference TRBV7-9 and TRBJ2-3, is DTGVSQNPRHKITKRGQNVTFRCDPISEHNRLYWYRQTLGQGPEFLTYFQNEAQLEKSRLLSDRFSAERPKGSFSTLEIQRTEQGDSAMYLCASSQFLMIADADTQYFGPGTRLTVL.

V usage is TRBV6-5 and J usage is TRBJ2-5, with a weak D call TRBD1 (6 bases). CDR3 size: 15 residues. Germline V CDR1 and CDR2: MNHEY, SVGAGI. Trimming shortened V by 7 bases and J by 4 bases, and 19 bases separated the two germline ends. CDR3 coding DNA: TGTGCCAGCACTTATAACAGGGTGGCGAGAGAGACCCAGTACTTC. It is translated as CASTYNRVARETQYF.

The sample holds many counts of this clonotype. This sequence joins TRBV29-1 and TRBJ2-7; the D is unclear. The germline V gene encodes CDR1 SQVTM and CDR2 ANQGSEA. Trimming removed 4 bases from V and 4 bases from J, with 17 bases in between. The CDR3 is made up of 14 amino acids. The CDR3 here is CSVAESSEVYEQYF. The CDR3 DNA sequence: TGCAGCGTTGCTGAATCCTCCGAGGTGTACGAGCAGTACTTC.

This clonotype was recorded at least ten times. The chain is built from TRBV3-1 and TRBJ1-2; no clear D gene. Germline V gene lookup returns CDR1 LGHDT and CDR2 YNNKEL (reference sequence). Trimming stripped 2 bases from V and 4 bases from J, with 8 bases between. The CDR3 extends over 13 amino acids. CDR3 in amino acids: CASSQSEVYGYTF. The CDR3 DNA follows: TGTGCCAGCAGCCAAAGCGAGGTCTATGGCTACACCTTC.

This clonotype was observed at least ten times. In DNA form, the CDR3 reads TGCAGTGCTAGAGAACCGGGCCTTCATAGCAATCAGCCCCAGCATTTT. This sequence encodes CSAREPGLHSNQPQHF. The chain uses TRBV20-1 and TRBJ1-5; unclear D gene. The germline V and J ends were trimmed by 0 bases and 0 bases, with 12 bases remaining between them. The CDR3 totals 16 residues. In germline, CDR1 is DFQATT, CDR2 SNEGSKA (reference sequence).

This clonotype was seen many times. The V and J genes are TRBV15 and TRBJ1-4; TRBD1 is a possible D gene (5 bases). The V and J ends lost 0 bases and 8 bases respectively, with 19 bases between them. The germline V gene encodes CDR1 LNHNV and CDR2 YYDKDF (reference sequence). This CDR3 contains 17 residues. CDR3 protein: CATSRDRFGASEEKLFF. CDR3 nucleotides: TGTGCCACCAGCAGAGATCGTTTCGGGGCTTCGGAAGAAAAACTGTTTTTT.